Shown below are 10 T cell receptor beta chains from a single sample sequenced in a study of shared T cell receptors in the human thymus. Sequencing used immunoSEQ multiplex PCR; TCRdb keeps in-frame clones, though not all of them. The sample consists of roughly 500,000 clones, approximately 80% of them appearing once. This same sample was also part of a study on human thymus T cells.

The sequencing sample was made of thymocytes. The receptors were gathered from a boy in the first two years of life with a congenital heart defect.

This chain links TRBV10-3 with TRBJ2-5; 10 bases are a match to TRBD2. Germline V gene data show CDR1 as ENHRY and CDR2 as SYGVKD. V shed 10 bases, J shed 3 bases, and the junction held 2 bases outside the gene matches. The CDR3 has 12 amino acids. CDR3 bases: TGTGCCACAGGACTAGCGGAAGAGACCCAGTACTTC. Translation: CATGLAEETQYF.

This sequence joins TRBV27 and TRBJ2-1; perhaps TRBD2 as D (6 bases). The CDR3 is 15 residues long. Deletions cut 7 bases from V and 6 bases from J, with 19 bases between. Germline V gene lookup returns CDR1 MNHEY and CDR2 SMNVEV (reference sequence). CDR3 protein: CASNSLGGLGNEQFF. CDR3 nucleotide sequence: TGTGCCAGCAACAGCCTTGGGGGACTTGGCAATGAGCAGTTCTTC.

The rearrangement joins TRBV5-6 to TRBJ2-7, with 13 bases lining up with TRBD2. Looked up from germline, CDR1 is SGHDT and CDR2 is YYEEEE. CDR3 length: 18 residues. V gave up 2 bases and J gave up 1 base; unmatched junction bases: 9. CDR3 sequence (DNA): TGTGCCAGCAGCTTTGGTGAGGGGACTAGCGGGGTGTCCTACGAGCAGTACTTC. Its protein is CASSFGEGTSGVSYEQYF. Full variable domain (missing parts from reference TRBV5-6 and TRBJ2-7): DAGVTQSPTHLIKTRGQQVTLRCSPKSGHDTVSWYQQALGQGPQFIFQYYEEEERQRGNFPDRFSGHQFPNYSSELNVNALLLGDSALYLCASSFGEGTSGVSYEQYFGPGTRLTVT.

The V gene is TRBV25-1, the J gene TRBJ2-1; 7 positions agree with TRBD1. The germline V gene has CDR1 MGHDK and CDR2 SYGVNS. The CDR3 runs 14 residues. V shed 5 bases, J shed 2 bases, and the junction held 3 bases outside the gene matches. The CDR3 region has the DNA TGTGCCAGCAGTCAGGGGGTCCCCTACAATGAGCAGTTCTTC. Protein: CASSQGVPYNEQFF.

The table lists this clone with a few counts. CDR3 region: CASSPGRRTDTQYF. CDR3 DNA: TGCGCCAGCAGCCCCGGGAGGCGCACAGATACGCAGTATTTT. V and J are TRBV5-1 and TRBJ2-3; 7 bases line up with TRBD2. This CDR3 has 14 residues. CDR1 SGHRS and CDR2 YFSETQ come from the germline V gene. With 4 bases clipped from V and 1 base from J, the junction kept 3 bases outside the gene matches. Variable domain in full (rest from reference TRBV5-1 and TRBJ2-3): KAGVTQTPRYLIKTRGQQVTLSCSPISGHRSVSWYQQTPGQGLQFLFEYFSETQRNKGNFPGRFSGRQFSNSRSEMNVSTLELGDSALYLCASSPGRRTDTQYFGPGTRLTVL.

The V call is TRBV6-1, the J call TRBJ1-5; TRBD1 agrees at 10 bases. This CDR3 comprises 20 residues. The germline V gene has CDR1 MNHNS and CDR2 SASEGT. Trimming cost V 4 bases and J 1 base; bases outside gene matches: 16. This chain's CDR3 is CASSALPDRGRSGSNQPQHF. In nucleotides, the CDR3 is TGTGCCAGCAGTGCCTTACCGGACAGGGGGAGGTCCGGGAGCAATCAGCCCCAGCATTTT.

The V call is TRBV9, the J call TRBJ2-3, with D perhaps TRBD1 (6 bases). Trimming removed 1 base from V and 0 bases from J, with 9 bases in between. The CDR3 contains 15 residues. Germline V lookup: CDR1 SGDLS, CDR2 YYNGEE. CDR3: CASSVTGTSTDTQYF. CDR3 in DNA: TGTGCCAGCAGCGTAACAGGGACCAGCACAGATACGCAGTATTTT.

This clone occurred a few times. The V gene is TRBV10-3, the J gene TRBJ2-1; tentatively, D is TRBD2 (6 bases). The germline gives CDR1 ENHRY, CDR2 SYGVKD. This CDR3 has 15 residues. V lost 4 bases, J lost 0 bases, and 10 bases lay in between. DNA for the CDR3: TGTGCCATCAGTGGGGACTGTAGCTCCTACAATGAGCAGTTCTTC. It is translated as CAISGDCSSYNEQFF.

V and J are TRBV10-1 and TRBJ1-1, with D uncertain. This CDR3 is 12 amino acids long. The V gene's germline CDR1 is WNHNN and CDR2 SYGVQD (reference sequence). The germline V and J ends were trimmed by 4 bases and 5 bases, with 8 bases remaining between them. The CDR3 DNA is TGCGCCAGCAGTGCCGGGAAAACTGAAGCTTTCTTT. This gives the protein CASSAGKTEAFF.

The chain recombines TRBV19 with TRBJ2-7; possible D gene TRBD1, 6 bases. This CDR3 region has 15 residues. Looked up from germline, CDR1 is LNHDA and CDR2 is SQIVND (reference sequence). V was shortened by 10 bases and J by 0 bases, with 19 bases between the two germline ends. CDR3 DNA sequence: TGTGCCACCAGAGAAAGGACAGTCCCCTCCTACGAGCAGTACTTC. It specifies CATRERTVPSYEQYF.